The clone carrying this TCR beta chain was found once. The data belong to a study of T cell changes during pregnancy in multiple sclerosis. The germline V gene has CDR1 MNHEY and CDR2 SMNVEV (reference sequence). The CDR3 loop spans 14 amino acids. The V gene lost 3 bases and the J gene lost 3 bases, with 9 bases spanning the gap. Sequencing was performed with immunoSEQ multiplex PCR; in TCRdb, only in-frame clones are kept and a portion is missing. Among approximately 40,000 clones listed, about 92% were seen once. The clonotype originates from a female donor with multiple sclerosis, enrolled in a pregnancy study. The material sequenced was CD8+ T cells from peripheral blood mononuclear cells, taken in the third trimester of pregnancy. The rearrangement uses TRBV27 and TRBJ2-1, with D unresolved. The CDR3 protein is CASSFSPGYNEQFF. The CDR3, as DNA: TGTGCCAGCAGTTTTTCCCCAGGCTACAATGAGCAGTTCTTC.